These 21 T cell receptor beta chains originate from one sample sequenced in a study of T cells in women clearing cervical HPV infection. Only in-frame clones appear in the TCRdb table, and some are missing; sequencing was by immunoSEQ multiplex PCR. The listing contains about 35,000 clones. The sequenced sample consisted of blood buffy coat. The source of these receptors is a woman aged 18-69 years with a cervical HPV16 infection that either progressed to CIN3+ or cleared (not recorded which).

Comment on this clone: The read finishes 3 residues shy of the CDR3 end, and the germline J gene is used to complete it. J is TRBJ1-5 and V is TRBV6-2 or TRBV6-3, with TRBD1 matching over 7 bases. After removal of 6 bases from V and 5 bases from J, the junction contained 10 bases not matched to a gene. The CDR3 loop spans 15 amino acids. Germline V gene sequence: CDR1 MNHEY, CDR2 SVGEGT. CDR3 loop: CASRRTGGFDQPQHF. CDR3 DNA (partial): TGTGCCAGCAGACGGACAGGAGGATTTGATCAGCCC.

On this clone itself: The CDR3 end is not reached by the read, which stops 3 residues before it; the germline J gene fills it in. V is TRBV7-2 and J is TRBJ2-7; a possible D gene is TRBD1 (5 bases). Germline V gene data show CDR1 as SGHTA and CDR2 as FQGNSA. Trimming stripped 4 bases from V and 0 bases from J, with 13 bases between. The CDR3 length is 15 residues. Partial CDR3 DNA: TGTGCCAGCAGCTCAGGGTTCAACTCCTCCTACGAG. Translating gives CASSSGFNSSYE. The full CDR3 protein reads CASSSGFNSSYEQYF.

CDR3 region: CASSNRGDYTF. CDR3 DNA, as far as it was read: TGTGCCAGTAGCAATCGGGGTGAC. The V and J genes are TRBV19 and TRBJ1-2; no definite D call. With the read ending 3 residues before the CDR3 end, the germline J gene is used to fill in that end. The CDR3 spans 11 residues. Germline V gene lookup returns CDR1 LNHDA and CDR2 SQIVND (reference sequence).

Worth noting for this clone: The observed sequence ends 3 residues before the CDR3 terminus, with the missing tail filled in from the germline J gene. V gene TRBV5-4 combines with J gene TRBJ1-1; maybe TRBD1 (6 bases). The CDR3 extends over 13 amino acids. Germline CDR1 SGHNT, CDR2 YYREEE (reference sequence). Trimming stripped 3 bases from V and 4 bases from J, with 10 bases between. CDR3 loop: CASSYQGGTEAFF. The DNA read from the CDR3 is TGTGCCAGCAGCTACCAAGGGGGCACTGAA.

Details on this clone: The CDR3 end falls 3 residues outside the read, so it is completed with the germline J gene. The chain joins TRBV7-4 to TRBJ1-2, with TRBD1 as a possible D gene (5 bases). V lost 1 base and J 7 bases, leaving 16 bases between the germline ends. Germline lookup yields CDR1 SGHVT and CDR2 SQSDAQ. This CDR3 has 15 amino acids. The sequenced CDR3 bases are TGTGCCAGCAGCTTAGTCGGGACTGGGGTAGGTGGC. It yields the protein CASSLVGTGVGG. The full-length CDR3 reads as CASSLVGTGVGGYTF.

The part of the CDR3 DNA that was read is TGTGCCAGCAGCTTAGAAGGGACAGGGTTCTACGAG. This encodes CASSLEGTGFYE. The entire CDR3 is CASSLEGTGFYEQYF. The chain joins TRBV7-8 to TRBJ2-7; 9 bases are shared with TRBD1. The CDR3 extends 3 residues past the end of the read, so its final part is completed from the germline J gene. V lost 1 base to trimming and J lost 3 bases; unmatched junction nucleotides: 4. The CDR3 sequence is 15 residues long. Germline V gives CDR1 SGHVS, CDR2 FQNEAQ.

CDR3 DNA (partial): TGCAGTGCTAGCCCCAGCGGGGGGCGCACAGATACG. Its translation: CSASPSGGRTDT. The full-length CDR3 reads as CSASPSGGRTDTQYF. V and J are TRBV20-1 and TRBJ2-3; 9 nucleotides agree with TRBD2. The CDR3 extends 3 residues past the end of the read, so its final part is completed from the germline J gene. The CDR3 has 15 amino acids. The junction had 5 bases not matched to a gene; V was cut back by 3 bases and J by 1 base. Germline loops: CDR1 DFQATT, CDR2 SNEGSKA (reference sequence).

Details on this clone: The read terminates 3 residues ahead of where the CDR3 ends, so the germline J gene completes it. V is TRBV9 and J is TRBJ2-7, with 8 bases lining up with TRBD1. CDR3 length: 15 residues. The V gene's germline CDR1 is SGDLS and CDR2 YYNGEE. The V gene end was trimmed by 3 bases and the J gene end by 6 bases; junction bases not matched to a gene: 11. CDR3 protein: CASSESGTGQLEQYF. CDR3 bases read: TGTGCCAGCAGCGAATCCGGGACAGGCCAACTCGAG.

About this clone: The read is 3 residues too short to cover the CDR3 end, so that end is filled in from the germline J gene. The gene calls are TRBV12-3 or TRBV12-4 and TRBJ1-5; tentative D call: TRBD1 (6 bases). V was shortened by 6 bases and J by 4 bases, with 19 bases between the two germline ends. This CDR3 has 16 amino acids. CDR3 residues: CASSFYLRGGNQPQHF. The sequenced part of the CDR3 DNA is TGTGCCAGCAGCTTTTATCTCAGGGGTGGGAATCAGCCC.

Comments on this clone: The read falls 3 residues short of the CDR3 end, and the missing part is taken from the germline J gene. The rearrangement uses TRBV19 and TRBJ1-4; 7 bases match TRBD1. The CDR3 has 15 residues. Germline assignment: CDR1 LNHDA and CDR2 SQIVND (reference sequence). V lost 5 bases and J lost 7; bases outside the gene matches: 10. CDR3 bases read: TGTGCCAGTAGTCTGTATGGGACAGCCACTGAAAAA. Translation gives CASSLYGTATEK. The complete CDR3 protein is CASSLYGTATEKLFF.

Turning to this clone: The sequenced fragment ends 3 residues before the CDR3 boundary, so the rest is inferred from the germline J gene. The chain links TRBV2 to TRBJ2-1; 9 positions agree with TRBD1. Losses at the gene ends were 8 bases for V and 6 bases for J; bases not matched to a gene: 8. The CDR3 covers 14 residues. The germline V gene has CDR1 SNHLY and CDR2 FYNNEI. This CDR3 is CASSPGQGSNEQFF. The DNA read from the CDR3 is TGTGCCAGCTCACCGGGACAGGGCTCCAATGAG.

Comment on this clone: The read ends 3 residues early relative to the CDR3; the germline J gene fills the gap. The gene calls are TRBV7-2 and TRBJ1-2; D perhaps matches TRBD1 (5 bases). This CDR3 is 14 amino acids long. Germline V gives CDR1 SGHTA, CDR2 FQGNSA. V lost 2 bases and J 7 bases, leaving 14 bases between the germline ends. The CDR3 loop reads CASSLSGRAFGYTF. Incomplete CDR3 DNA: TGTGCCAGCAGCTTATCAGGCAGGGCCTTTGGC.

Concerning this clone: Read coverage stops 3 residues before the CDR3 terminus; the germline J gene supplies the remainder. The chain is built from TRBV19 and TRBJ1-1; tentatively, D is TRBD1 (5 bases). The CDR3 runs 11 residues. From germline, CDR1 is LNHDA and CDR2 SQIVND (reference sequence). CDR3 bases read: TGTGCCAGTAGAATTGGGGGGGAA. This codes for CASRIGGE. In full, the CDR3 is CASRIGGEAFF.

CDR3 sequence: CASSFNFEETQYF. The covered CDR3 bases are TGTGCCAGCAGCTTTAACTTCGAAGAGACC. The rearrangement uses TRBV7-2 and TRBJ2-5; D unclear. Read data end 3 residues before the CDR3 end; the end is taken from the germline J gene. The CDR3 covers 13 residues. Germline CDR1 is SGHTA and CDR2 is FQGNSA. V lost 3 bases, J lost 3 bases, and 8 bases lay in between.

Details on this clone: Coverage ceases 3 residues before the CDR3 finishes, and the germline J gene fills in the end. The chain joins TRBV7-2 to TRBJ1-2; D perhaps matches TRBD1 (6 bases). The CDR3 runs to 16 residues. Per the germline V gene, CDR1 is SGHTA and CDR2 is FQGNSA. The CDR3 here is CASSLAIGGTIYDYTF. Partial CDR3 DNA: TGTGCCAGCAGCTTAGCTATCGGGGGGACAATCTACGAC.

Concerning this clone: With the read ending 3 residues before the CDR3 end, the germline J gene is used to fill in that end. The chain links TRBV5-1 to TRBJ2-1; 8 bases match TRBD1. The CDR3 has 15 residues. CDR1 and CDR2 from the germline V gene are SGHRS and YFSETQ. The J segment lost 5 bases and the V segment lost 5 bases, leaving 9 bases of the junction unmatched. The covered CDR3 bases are TGCGCCAGCAGGGGGAGGACAGGGTGGAACAATGAG. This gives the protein CASRGRTGWNNE. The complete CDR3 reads CASRGRTGWNNEQFF.

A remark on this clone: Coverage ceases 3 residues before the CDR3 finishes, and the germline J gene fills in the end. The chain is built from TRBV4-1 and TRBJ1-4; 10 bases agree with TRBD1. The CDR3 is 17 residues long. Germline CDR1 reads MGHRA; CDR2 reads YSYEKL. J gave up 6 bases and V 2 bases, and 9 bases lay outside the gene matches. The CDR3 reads CASSQLPTGTGDEKLFF. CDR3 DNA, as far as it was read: TGCGCCAGCAGCCAACTACCAACCGGGACAGGGGATGAAAAA.

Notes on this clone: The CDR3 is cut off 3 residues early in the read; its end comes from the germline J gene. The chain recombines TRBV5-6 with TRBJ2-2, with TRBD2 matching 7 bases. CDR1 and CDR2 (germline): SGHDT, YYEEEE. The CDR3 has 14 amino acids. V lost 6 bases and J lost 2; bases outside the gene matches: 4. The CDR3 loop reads CASNSGRNTGELFF. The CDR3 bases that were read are TGTGCCAGCAATAGCGGGCGTAACACCGGGGAG. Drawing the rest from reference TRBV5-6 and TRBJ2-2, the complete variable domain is DAGVTQSPTHLIKTRGQQVTLRCSPKSGHDTVSWYQQALGQGPQFIFQYYEEEERQRGNFPDRFSGHQFPNYSSELNVNALLLGDSALYLCASNSGRNTGELFFGEGSRLTVL.

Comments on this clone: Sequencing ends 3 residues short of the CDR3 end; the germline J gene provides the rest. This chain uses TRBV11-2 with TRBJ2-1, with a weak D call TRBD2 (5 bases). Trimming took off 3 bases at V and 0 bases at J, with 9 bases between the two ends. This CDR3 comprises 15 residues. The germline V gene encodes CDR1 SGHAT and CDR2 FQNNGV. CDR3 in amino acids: CASSLDFSSYNEQFF. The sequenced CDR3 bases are TGTGCCAGCAGCTTGGACTTCTCCTCCTACAATGAG.

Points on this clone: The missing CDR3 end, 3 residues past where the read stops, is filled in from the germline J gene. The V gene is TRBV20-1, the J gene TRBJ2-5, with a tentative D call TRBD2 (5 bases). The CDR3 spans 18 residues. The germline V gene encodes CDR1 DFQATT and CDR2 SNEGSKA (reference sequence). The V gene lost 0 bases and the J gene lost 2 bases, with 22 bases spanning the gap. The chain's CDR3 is CSAREFPPAASFQETQYF. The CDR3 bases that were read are TGCAGTGCTAGAGAGTTCCCCCCTGCGGCTAGCTTTCAAGAGACC.

CDR3 DNA (partial): TGTGCCAGCAGCTCCTCCCAGGGGACTGAA. This translates into CASSSSQGTE. The whole CDR3 reads CASSSSQGTEAFF. The V and J genes are TRBV7-9 and TRBJ1-1, with a weak D call TRBD1 (6 bases). The missing CDR3 end, 3 residues past where the read stops, is filled in from the germline J gene. The CDR3 is 13 residues long. Trimming stripped 4 bases from V and 5 bases from J, with 11 bases between. From germline, CDR1 is SEHNR and CDR2 FQNEAQ (reference sequence).